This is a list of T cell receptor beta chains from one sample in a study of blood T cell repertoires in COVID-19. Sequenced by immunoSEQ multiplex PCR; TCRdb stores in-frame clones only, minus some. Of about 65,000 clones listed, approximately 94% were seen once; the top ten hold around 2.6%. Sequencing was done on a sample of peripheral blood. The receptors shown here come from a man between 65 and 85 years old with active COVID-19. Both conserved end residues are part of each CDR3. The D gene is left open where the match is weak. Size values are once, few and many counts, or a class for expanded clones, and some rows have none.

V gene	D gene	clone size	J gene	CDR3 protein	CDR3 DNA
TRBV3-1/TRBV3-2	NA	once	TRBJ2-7	CASSSTGGGNYEQYF	TGTGCCAGCAGCTCTACGGGGGGCGGGAATTACGAGCAGTACTTC
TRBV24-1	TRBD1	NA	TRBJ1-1	CATCRQGGQNTEAFF	TGTGCCACCTGTAGACAGGGTGGGCAGAACACTGAAGCTTTCTTT
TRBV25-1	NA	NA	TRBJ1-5	CASSGGYSNQPQHF	TGTGCCAGCAGTGGGGGCTATAGCAATCAGCCCCAGCATTTT
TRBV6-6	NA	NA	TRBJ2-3	CASRRGTQGDTQYF	TGTGCCAGCAGGAGAGGGACTCAGGGCGATACGCAGTATTTT
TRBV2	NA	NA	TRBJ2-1	CASSTSRAVQSEQFF	TGTGCCAGCTCCACCTCGCGGGCAGTCCAGAGTGAGCAGTTCTTC
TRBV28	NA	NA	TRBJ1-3	CASKGERLGNTIYF	TGTGCCAGCAAGGGGGAGAGGCTTGGAAACACCATATATTTT
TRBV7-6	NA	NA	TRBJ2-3	CASSLEGRGRVGATDTQYF	TGTGCCAGCAGCTTAGAGGGCAGGGGTCGTGTGGGGGCCACAGATACGCAGTATTTT
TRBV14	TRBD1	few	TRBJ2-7	CASSDRQGMGFIYEQYF	TGTGCCAGCAGCGACCGACAGGGGATGGGATTCATTTACGAGCAGTACTTC
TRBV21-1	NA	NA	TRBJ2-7	CASSTRDISFLEQYF	TGTGCCAGCAGCACCCGGGACATAAGCTTTTTGGAGCAGTACTTC
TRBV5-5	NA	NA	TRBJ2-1	CASSPRSYNEQFF	TGTGCCAGCAGCCCCCGCTCCTACAATGAGCAGTTCTTC
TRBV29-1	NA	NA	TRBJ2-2	CSGGPASYTGELFF	TGCAGCGGTGGCCCTGCCTCTTACACCGGGGAGCTGTTTTTT
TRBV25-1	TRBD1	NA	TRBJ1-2	CASSLRTGYGYTF	TGTGCCAGCAGTCTCCGGACAGGCTATGGCTACACCTTC